These 32 T cell receptor beta chains share one sample of origin, sequenced in a study of cytomegalovirus exposure and HLA in healthy donors. The PCR was carried out with 60 Vbeta primers and 13 Jbeta primers. This table comes from immunoSEQ multiplex PCR, and its TCRdb copy is limited to in-frame clones, with some not included. The table lists about 180,000 clones, 84% of them singletons, with 1.2% in the top ten. Material for sequencing was PBMCs. The receptor set was obtained from a girl aged 2 to 9 in good health and CMV-seropositive.

With respect to this clone: Other DNA sequences from this sample encode an identical CDR3 as well. The V and J genes are TRBV28 and TRBJ1-4; D is unclear. Deletions cut 6 bases from V and 0 bases from J, with 8 bases between. The germline V gene encodes CDR1 MDHEN and CDR2 SYDVKM. The CDR3 runs to 14 residues. The CDR3 reads CASSELATNEKLFF. In nucleotides, the CDR3 is TGTGCCAGCAGCGAGTTGGCAACTAATGAAAAACTGTTTTTT.

The rearrangement links TRBV9 to TRBJ1-6; possibly TRBD1 for D (6 bases). The CDR3 length is 14 residues. Trimming pared 3 bases from V and 7 bases from J, leaving 11 bases between. CDR1 is SGDLS, CDR2 YYNGEE, per germline. The CDR3 sequence: CASSAEGGNSPLHF. DNA of the CDR3: TGTGCCAGCAGCGCCGAAGGGGGAAATTCACCCCTCCACTTT.

As regards this clone: The sample holds other DNA sequences that translate to the same CDR3. V usage is TRBV4-1 and J usage is TRBJ2-7; the match to TRBD2 covers 8 bases. J gave up 1 base and V 1 base, and 6 bases lay outside the gene matches. The CDR3 sequence is 16 residues long. Germline CDR1 and CDR2: MGHRA and YSYEKL. Here the CDR3 reads CASSQVAGGASYEQYF. The CDR3 coding sequence is TGCGCCAGCAGCCAAGTGGCGGGAGGCGCATCCTACGAGCAGTACTTC.

The chain uses TRBV7-8 and TRBJ2-1; D call uncertain. Germline CDR1 SGHVS, CDR2 FQNEAQ. The CDR3 spans 13 residues. V lost 5 bases and J lost 8, with 13 bases in between. The CDR3 coding sequence is TGTGCCAGCAGCCACCCTAGACTTGATGAGCAGTTCTTC. It encodes CASSHPRLDEQFF.

CDR3 in DNA: TGTGCCATCAGTGAGTACCCCCACTTCTTGAACACTGAAGCTTTCTTT. It is translated as CAISEYPHFLNTEAFF. The V call is TRBV10-3, the J call TRBJ1-1; D call uncertain. Germline assignment: CDR1 ENHRY and CDR2 SYGVKD. The CDR3 is 16 residues long. V was cut by 1 base and J by 0 bases, with 12 bases left in between.

The chain has TRBV5-4 and TRBJ1-2, with D hard to call. This CDR3 contains 14 residues. The germline V gene encodes CDR1 SGHNT and CDR2 YYREEE (reference sequence). Trimming shortened V by 2 bases and J by 2 bases, and 10 bases separated the two germline ends. CDR3 nucleotides: TGTGCCAGCAGCTTTAAGAACCAGAACTATGGCTACACCTTC. It yields the protein CASSFKNQNYGYTF.

The chain recombines TRBV19 with TRBJ1-5, with D unresolved. The CDR3 is 12 amino acids. Germline CDR1 reads LNHDA; CDR2 reads SQIVND (reference sequence). Trimming shortened V by 5 bases and J by 9 bases, and 11 bases separated the two germline ends. CDR3 DNA: TGTGCCAGTAGTTTACCCGGTCGGCCCCAGCATTTT. This gives the protein CASSLPGRPQHF.

The chain uses TRBV6-6 and TRBJ1-5, with 9 positions matching TRBD1. This CDR3 has 15 residues. Germline values: CDR1 MNHNY, CDR2 SVGAGI (reference sequence). The V gene end was trimmed by 6 bases and the J gene end by 1 base; junction bases not matched to a gene: 4. The CDR3 nucleotides read TGTGCCAGCAGCCGACAGGGGGTGAGCAATCAGCCCCAGCATTTT. Translating gives CASSRQGVSNQPQHF.

The V gene is TRBV11-3, the J gene TRBJ2-5, with 10 bases identical to TRBD2. Germline trimming cut 5 bases from V and 3 bases from J; bases unmatched to any gene: 9. From germline, CDR1 is SGHNT and CDR2 YENEEA. The CDR3 consists of 16 residues. The CDR3 reads CASSPRLAGTEETQYF. The DNA for the CDR3 is TGTGCCAGCAGCCCTAGACTAGCGGGCACGGAAGAGACCCAGTACTTC.

CDR3 loop: CASSANREGTGNTIYF. The CDR3 bases are TGTGCCAGCAGCGCAAACAGGGAGGGGACTGGAAACACCATATATTTT. The chain links TRBV9 to TRBJ1-3; tentatively, D is TRBD1 (6 bases). Germline V lookup: CDR1 SGDLS, CDR2 YYNGEE. The ends were cut back, 3 bases at V and 2 bases at J, with 15 bases in the middle. The CDR3 consists of 16 residues.

The chain uses TRBV28 and TRBJ1-4; TRBD1 might be the D (5 bases). The length of the CDR3 is 14 residues. The V and J ends lost 6 bases and 7 bases respectively, with 15 bases between them. CDR1 and CDR2 (germline): MDHEN, SYDVKM. The CDR3 loop is CASRTTGGGEKLFF. The CDR3 DNA follows: TGTGCCAGCAGAACGACCGGGGGAGGTGAAAAACTGTTTTTT.

This clone was seen a handful of times. V and J are TRBV5-1 and TRBJ2-2; 11 bases line up with TRBD2. J lost 2 bases, V lost 3 bases, and 6 bases had no gene match. Germline lookup yields CDR1 SGHRS and CDR2 YFSETQ. CDR3 length equals 17 residues. The CDR3 DNA reads as TGCGCCAGCAGCTATTCCGGGACTAGCGGTAACACCGGGGAGCTGTTTTTT. Its translation is CASSYSGTSGNTGELFF.

The V call is TRBV30, the J call TRBJ1-1; D remains ambiguous. V was shortened by 6 bases and J by 1 base, with 18 bases between the two germline ends. The germline gives CDR1 GTSNPN, CDR2 SVGIG (reference sequence). This CDR3 spans 15 amino acids. In nucleotides, the CDR3 is TGTGCCTGTCATCGCGGGGAGTCGGGGAACACTGAAGCTTTCTTT. Its translation: CACHRGESGNTEAFF. The whole variable domain, remainder taken from reference TRBV30 and TRBJ1-1, is SQTIHQWPATLVQPVGSPLSLECTVEGTSNPNLYWYRQAAGRGLQLLFYSVGIGQISSEVPQNLSASRPQDRQFILSSKKLLLSDSGFYLCACHRGESGNTEAFFGQGTRLTVV.

The rearrangement uses TRBV19 and TRBJ1-2, with 10 bases matching TRBD1. The CDR3 is 15 amino acids. V lost 2 bases and J lost 5; bases outside the gene matches: 5. Per the germline V gene, CDR1 is LNHDA and CDR2 is SQIVND (reference sequence). CDR3: CASSINRDRGYGYTF. CDR3 in DNA: TGTGCCAGTAGTATAAACCGGGACAGGGGTTATGGCTACACCTTC. Using reference TRBV19 and TRBJ1-2 for the parts outside the CDR3, the full variable domain is DGGITQSPKYLFRKEGQNVTLSCEQNLNHDAMYWYRQDPGQGLRLIYYSQIVNDFQKGDIAEGYSVSREKKESFPLTVTSAQKNPTAFYLCASSINRDRGYGYTFGSGTRLTVV.

V gene TRBV7-8 combines with J gene TRBJ2-1, with TRBD2 matching over 10 bases. With 3 bases clipped from V and 7 bases from J, the junction kept 6 bases outside the gene matches. Germline V gives CDR1 SGHVS, CDR2 FQNEAQ. The CDR3 length is 15 residues. In DNA, the CDR3 is TGTGCCAGCAGCTTGGGACTAGCGAGTTCTAATGAGCAGTTCTTC. This sequence encodes CASSLGLASSNEQFF. The full variable domain, rest sourced from reference TRBV7-8 and TRBJ2-1, is GAGVSQSPRYKVAKRGQDVALRCDPISGHVSLFWYQQALGQGPEFLTYFQNEAQLDKSGLPSDRFFAERPEGSVSTLKIQRTQQEDSAVYLCASSLGLASSNEQFFGPGTRLTVL.

This clone was observed once. J is TRBJ2-1 and V is TRBV7-9; weak D call: TRBD2 (6 bases). The CDR3 covers 13 residues. Germline loops: CDR1 SEHNR, CDR2 FQNEAQ (reference sequence). Trimming cost V 5 bases and J 9 bases, with 14 bases left between them. The CDR3 sequence is CASSILTSLEQFF. The CDR3 nucleotides read TGTGCCAGCAGCATACTGACTAGTCTTGAGCAGTTCTTC.

The chain uses TRBV6-1 and TRBJ2-7; 7 bases agree with TRBD1. V lost 4 bases, J lost 1 base, and 4 bases stayed unmatched. The length of the CDR3 is 14 residues. Germline CDR1 reads MNHNS; CDR2 reads SASEGT. The CDR3 is CASSASTGSYEQYF. In DNA form, the CDR3 reads TGTGCCAGCAGTGCCTCGACAGGGTCCTACGAGCAGTACTTC.

This chain uses TRBV19 with TRBJ1-4; 9 nucleotides agree with TRBD1. V was pared by 6 bases and J by 7 bases, with 6 bases of the junction left unmatched. Germline CDR1 reads LNHDA; CDR2 reads SQIVND (reference sequence). CDR3 length: 14 amino acids. The CDR3 loop is CASRWTGEREKLFF. DNA for the CDR3: TGTGCCAGTAGATGGACAGGGGAGCGTGAAAAACTGTTTTTT.

This clone has only a few counts. This chain connects TRBV5-8 to TRBJ1-1; TRBD1 matches 10 bases. CDR3 length: 15 amino acids. V shed 2 bases, J shed 5 bases, and the junction held 6 bases outside the gene matches. Per germline, CDR1 SGHTS and CDR2 YDEGEE. For the CDR3, the DNA is TGTGCCAGCAGCTTTCGAGACAGGGGGCTAACTGAAGCTTTCTTT. This translates into CASSFRDRGLTEAFF. The full variable domain, with the rest looked up from reference TRBV5-8 and TRBJ1-1, is EAGVTQSPTHLIKTRGQQATLRCSPISGHTSVYWYQQALGLGLQFLLWYDEGEERNRGNFPPRFSGRQFPNYSSELNVNALELEDSALYLCASSFRDRGLTEAFFGQGTRLTVV.

V and J are TRBV7-8 and TRBJ2-5; 9 bases line up with TRBD2. This CDR3 contains 16 residues. CDR1 and CDR2 from the germline V gene are SGHVS and FQNEAQ. The trim removed 5 bases at V and 2 bases at J, leaving 9 bases unmatched. In nucleotides, the CDR3 is TGTGCCAGCAGCCTCAAGCGGGAGGCTACGCAAGAGACCCAGTACTTC. Protein sequence: CASSLKREATQETQYF.

The chain links TRBV6-5 to TRBJ1-1; perhaps TRBD1 as D (5 bases). Germline loops: CDR1 MNHEY, CDR2 SVGAGI. Trimming shortened V by 2 bases and J by 3 bases, and 10 bases separated the two germline ends. This CDR3 comprises 14 residues. In DNA, the CDR3 is TGTGCCAGCAGTTACCGGGAGGGGCACACTGAAGCTTTCTTT. Its protein is CASSYREGHTEAFF.

The chain combines TRBV2 with TRBJ1-1, with D unclear. CDR1 and CDR2 (germline): SNHLY, FYNNEI. Between the trimmed V and J ends, which lost 6 bases and 0 bases, there was a span of 11 bases. The CDR3 consists of 14 residues. The CDR3 sequence: CASRTDFMNTEAFF. The CDR3 coding sequence is TGTGCCAGCAGAACTGACTTCATGAACACTGAAGCTTTCTTT.

The chain couples TRBV19 to TRBJ1-2, with 9 bases lining up with TRBD1. This CDR3 region has 14 residues. V dropped 10 bases and J dropped 8; count of bases not matched to a gene: 14. The germline V gene has CDR1 LNHDA and CDR2 SQIVND (reference sequence). CDR3 coding DNA: TGTGCCACCTATTTACAGGGGGCCGGTTTGGGCTACACCTTC. Translated: CATYLQGAGLGYTF.

This clone was seen just once. This chain connects TRBV7-2 to TRBJ1-2; D gene ambiguous. The CDR3 loop spans 13 amino acids. CDR1 and CDR2 (germline): SGHTA, FQGNSA. V shed 1 base and J shed 8 bases, with 11 bases lying between them. The CDR3 region is CASSLGTIPGYTF. CDR3 DNA: TGTGCCAGCAGCTTAGGGACTATCCCCGGCTACACCTTC.

The gene calls are TRBV11-3 and TRBJ1-2; a possible D gene is TRBD1 (5 bases). Trimming took 5 bases from V and 8 from J, leaving 9 bases between them. From germline, CDR1 is SGHNT and CDR2 YENEEA. CDR3 length: 11 residues. In nucleotides, the CDR3 is TGTGCCAGCAGCGGGTCAGGGGGCTACACCTTC. It translates to CASSGSGGYTF.

The chain recombines TRBV11-2 with TRBJ2-2; 12 positions match TRBD2. The CDR3 runs to 17 residues. The V segment lost 5 bases and the J segment 4 bases; nucleotides outside the gene matches: 8. Germline V gives CDR1 SGHAT, CDR2 FQNNGV. In DNA, the CDR3 is TGTGCCAGCAGCCCGCTAGCGGGGGGGCCGGGCACCGGGGAGCTGTTTTTT. It is translated as CASSPLAGGPGTGELFF.

The V and J genes are TRBV9 and TRBJ1-2, with TRBD1 identical over 9 bases. This CDR3 has 14 amino acids. Germline V gene lookup returns CDR1 SGDLS and CDR2 YYNGEE. The trim removed 5 bases at V and 8 bases at J, leaving 10 bases unmatched. CDR3 residues: CASRGQGRTDGYTF. CDR3 sequence (DNA): TGTGCCAGCAGGGGACAGGGACGTACTGACGGCTACACCTTC.

V and J are TRBV11-2 and TRBJ2-1; D remains ambiguous. V lost 2 bases to trimming and J lost 0 bases, with 5 bases between them. CDR3 length: 14 residues. Germline V lookup: CDR1 SGHAT, CDR2 FQNNGV. This chain's CDR3 is CASSLPSSYNEQFF. CDR3 bases: TGTGCCAGCAGCTTACCCAGCTCCTACAATGAGCAGTTCTTC.

This clone was detected a few times. V and J are TRBV6-5 and TRBJ2-2; TRBD2 might be the D (6 bases). The germline gives CDR1 MNHEY, CDR2 SVGAGI. There are 13 residues in the CDR3. V was cut by 8 bases and J by 5 bases, with 12 bases left in between. The CDR3 reads CASFSAGTGELFF. As DNA, the CDR3 is TGTGCCAGCTTTAGTGCGGGGACCGGGGAGCTGTTTTTT.

This chain connects TRBV19 to TRBJ2-2; tentatively, D is TRBD2 (6 bases). V lost 5 bases and J lost 4, with 23 bases in between. CDR3 size: 18 residues. The germline V gene encodes CDR1 LNHDA and CDR2 SQIVND (reference sequence). The DNA of the CDR3 is TGTGCCAGTAGTTCCCCCCTAGGGCGGGGCCTAAGCACCGGGGAGCTGTTTTTT. It encodes CASSSPLGRGLSTGELFF.

V is TRBV13 and J is TRBJ2-3; 12 nucleotides align to TRBD1. CDR3 length: 17 amino acids. Unmatched junction bases numbered 6, after V lost 0 bases and J lost 5 bases. CDR1 and CDR2 (germline): PRHDT, FYEKMQ (reference sequence). The CDR3 reads CASSLGLGTGGEDTQYF. CDR3 bases: TGTGCCAGCAGCTTAGGCCTCGGGACAGGGGGCGAAGATACGCAGTATTTT.

This clone appeared many times. The chain uses TRBV11-2 and TRBJ1-1; TRBD1 matches 7 bases. Germline CDR1 reads SGHAT; CDR2 reads FQNNGV. The V and J ends lost 7 bases and 0 bases, in that order; junction bases with no gene match: 5. There are 14 residues in the CDR3. The CDR3 nucleotides read TGTGCCAGCACACGACAGGGTATGAACACTGAAGCTTTCTTT. Translated, it gives CASTRQGMNTEAFF.